A single sample is the source of the 23 T cell receptor beta chains below, sequenced in a study of regulatory T cells in long-lasting Graves disease. Time point meaning: persistent/refractory GD, antithyroid drugs over 5 years with positive TRAb. Making the TCR library involved RNA that had been extracted from PBMCs. For TCR beta, libraries came from iRepertoire HTBI primers and Arm-PCR of CDR3 regions. One entry per CDR3 protein, called by TCRdb with MiXCR from the multiplex PCR reads. The sample carries 700,000 or so distinct CDR3 sequences, about 30% recorded once. This specimen was peripheral blood mononuclear cells (PBMCs), taken when the disease was refractory, from a patient treated with antithyroid drugs. Source of these receptors: a female donor with Graves disease.

The chain combines TRBV11-2 with TRBJ1-4; 9 bases line up with TRBD1. The V gene's germline CDR1 is SGHAT and CDR2 FQNNGV. With 1 base clipped from V and 8 bases from J, the junction kept 14 bases outside the gene matches. CDR3 size: 18 residues. CDR3 loop: CASSLVWGPGQGDEKLFF. In DNA form, the CDR3 reads TGTGCCAGCAGCTTAGTTTGGGGCCCGGGACAGGGAGACGAAAAACTGTTTTTT.

The chain is built from TRBV19 and TRBJ2-7; TRBD2 matches 9 bases. Germline V gives CDR1 LNHDA, CDR2 SQIVND (reference sequence). Trimming took 2 bases from V and 4 from J; bases not matched to a gene: 6. This CDR3 has 15 amino acids. The CDR3 region is CASSIISGSFYEQYF. The CDR3 DNA reads as TGTGCCAGTAGTATAATTAGCGGGAGTTTTTACGAGCAGTACTTC. The full variable domain, completed using reference TRBV19 and TRBJ2-7, is DGGITQSPKYLFRKEGQNVTLSCEQNLNHDAMYWYRQDPGQGLRLIYYSQIVNDFQKGDIAEGYSVSREKKESFPLTVTSAQKNPTAFYLCASSIISGSFYEQYFGPGTRLTVT.

The rearrangement joins TRBV3-1 to TRBJ2-7, with D uncertain. V gave up 3 bases and J gave up 2 bases, with 11 bases separating them. The CDR3 covers 14 residues. Looked up from germline, CDR1 is LGHDT and CDR2 is YNNKEL (reference sequence). CDR3 in amino acids: CASSQASVPYEQYF. The CDR3 DNA follows: TGTGCCAGCAGCCAGGCCTCGGTCCCCTACGAGCAGTACTTC.

This sequence joins TRBV5-4 and TRBJ1-2; the D gene is possibly TRBD1 (5 bases). Germline loops: CDR1 SGHNT, CDR2 YYREEE (reference sequence). V was pared by 5 bases and J by 4 bases, with 18 bases between. The CDR3 is made up of 15 amino acids. CDR3 loop: CASRPDPRGSYGYTF. The CDR3 DNA reads as TGTGCCAGCAGACCGGATCCTCGGGGGAGCTATGGCTACACCTTC.

On this clonotype itself: The conserved final phenylalanine or tryptophan is absent from the CDR3, which likely points to a read error. This rearrangement joins TRBV7-2 to TRBJ1-2, with a tentative D call TRBD1 (5 bases). Germline CDR1 and CDR2: SGHTA and FQGNSA. V lost 4 bases to trimming and J lost 7 bases, with 13 bases between them. The CDR3 spans 13 residues. Here the CDR3 reads CASSSTGNGGYTS. The CDR3 DNA is TGTGCCAGCAGCTCCACAGGCAACGGTGGCTACACCTCC.

This clonotype was counted ten times or more. The chain couples TRBV2 to TRBJ1-4; D may be TRBD1 (5 bases). V was pared by 9 bases and J by 8 bases, with 16 bases between. This CDR3 spans 13 amino acids. Germline CDR1 is SNHLY and CDR2 is FYNNEI. This CDR3 reads CARGTGRGEKLFF. CDR3 bases: TGTGCCAGAGGGACGGGAAGAGGAGAAAAACTGTTTTTT.

This clonotype was observed a few times. The chain uses TRBV20-1 and TRBJ1-2, with no clear D. Trimming pared 3 bases from V and 6 bases from J, leaving 14 bases between. Germline CDR1 reads DFQATT; CDR2 reads SNEGSKA (reference sequence). The CDR3 consists of 13 residues. The CDR3 DNA follows: TGCAGTGCTAGCTATGGAGGTTCTAATGGCTACACCTTC. Protein sequence: CSASYGGSNGYTF.

This clonotype occurred a few times. The chain links TRBV25-1 to TRBJ2-5, with D possibly TRBD1 on 6 matching bases. Germline V CDR1 and CDR2: MGHDK, SYGVNS. This CDR3 has 17 amino acids. The germline V and J ends were trimmed by 2 bases and 2 bases, with 18 bases remaining between them. CDR3 residues: CASSERRRGTDQETQYF. CDR3 DNA sequence: TGTGCCAGCAGTGAAAGAAGAAGGGGGACGGATCAAGAGACCCAGTACTTC.

This chain uses TRBV5-4 with TRBJ2-4; 8 nucleotides agree with TRBD2. CDR1 and CDR2 (germline): SGHNT, YYREEE (reference sequence). Trimming removed 4 bases from V and 0 bases from J; junction bases left unmatched: 6. The CDR3 contains 16 residues. This chain's CDR3 is CASSQSGSRAKNIQYF. The CDR3 DNA reads as TGTGCCAGCAGCCAGAGCGGGAGTCGAGCCAAAAACATTCAGTACTTC.

In DNA, the CDR3 is TGCGCCAGCAGCCAGATCCAGGAGGGAGGCTACACCTTC. Its translation: CASSQIQEGGYTF. The chain recombines TRBV4-1 with TRBJ1-2; D uncertain. Per the germline V gene, CDR1 is MGHRA and CDR2 is YSYEKL. The V and J ends lost 3 bases and 8 bases respectively, with 13 bases between them. The CDR3 consists of 13 residues.

This chain connects TRBV27 to TRBJ2-5; D gene uncertain. There are 14 residues in the CDR3. Germline CDR1 is MNHEY and CDR2 is SMNVEV (reference sequence). V lost 1 base and J lost 5, with 11 bases in between. CDR3: CASSLFRIWETQYF. CDR3 DNA sequence: TGTGCCAGCAGTTTATTTCGAATCTGGGAGACCCAGTACTTC.

This clonotype has a handful of counts. This rearrangement joins TRBV24-1 to TRBJ1-2; TRBD1 aligns across 10 bases. Looked up from germline, CDR1 is KGHDR and CDR2 is SFDVKD. With V trimmed by 3 bases and J by 8 bases, 5 bases remained unmatched. The CDR3 loop spans 14 amino acids. The DNA of the CDR3 is TGTGCCACCAGTGATCCCGGGACAGGGGACGGCTACACCTTC. Translation: CATSDPGTGDGYTF.

The V call is TRBV9, the J call TRBJ2-5, with a tentative D call TRBD1 (7 bases). Per germline, CDR1 SGDLS and CDR2 YYNGEE. This CDR3 spans 14 amino acids. V dropped 6 bases and J dropped 5 bases, with 17 bases sitting between them. The CDR3 protein is CASTGEGARETQYF. The CDR3 nucleotides read TGTGCCAGCACGGGAGAGGGGGCGAGGGAGACCCAGTACTTC.

The J gene is TRBJ2-7, the V gene TRBV20-1; TRBD2 matches at 13 bases. V was clipped by 1 base and J by 3 bases; unmatched bases: 15. Germline V lookup: CDR1 DFQATT, CDR2 SNEGSKA (reference sequence). The CDR3 loop spans 19 amino acids. The CDR3 region is CSARGGLAGTSDKLYEQYF. DNA of the CDR3: TGCAGTGCTAGAGGGGGACTAGCGGGAACTTCGGACAAACTCTACGAGCAGTACTTC.

This clonotype came up a few times. The chain couples TRBV6-5 to TRBJ1-1; a possible D gene is TRBD1 (6 bases). The V gene's germline CDR1 is MNHEY and CDR2 SVGAGI. Trimming shortened V by 2 bases and J by 3 bases, and 13 bases separated the two germline ends. This CDR3 has 15 residues. The CDR3 reads CASSYAGVGDTEAFF. DNA for the CDR3: TGTGCCAGCAGTTACGCAGGGGTGGGAGACACTGAAGCTTTCTTT.

This clonotype was recorded a few times. The J gene is TRBJ2-5, the V gene TRBV29-1; TRBD1 aligns across 7 bases. The J segment lost 2 bases and the V segment lost 7 bases, leaving 10 bases of the junction unmatched. Germline V gene data show CDR1 as SQVTM and CDR2 as ANQGSEA. The CDR3 extends over 14 amino acids. The chain's CDR3 is CSASGQKLQETQYF. Written as DNA, the CDR3 is TGCAGCGCTTCGGGACAGAAACTTCAAGAGACCCAGTACTTC.

This clonotype was counted between two and nine times. The V gene is TRBV11-2, the J gene TRBJ2-7; perhaps TRBD2 as D (6 bases). CDR1 and CDR2 from the germline V gene are SGHAT and FQNNGV. CDR3 length: 15 residues. V lost 5 bases, J lost 0 bases, and 14 bases lay in between. The CDR3 here is CASSDPRDSSYEQYF. The CDR3 DNA reads TGTGCCAGCAGCGATCCCCGGGACTCCTCCTACGAGCAGTACTTC.

The table lists this clonotype with a few counts. The chain is built from TRBV5-6 and TRBJ1-5; D is perhaps TRBD1 (5 bases). CDR1 SGHDT and CDR2 YYEEEE come from the germline V gene. With 3 bases removed from V and 0 bases from J, the gap between germline ends came to 10 bases. This CDR3 contains 15 residues. The CDR3 is CASSYRQSSNQPQHF. The CDR3 DNA sequence: TGTGCCAGCAGCTATAGACAGTCTAGCAATCAGCCCCAGCATTTT. Filled out from reference TRBV5-6 and TRBJ1-5, the complete variable domain reads DAGVTQSPTHLIKTRGQQVTLRCSPKSGHDTVSWYQQALGQGPQFIFQYYEEEERQRGNFPDRFSGHQFPNYSSELNVNALLLGDSALYLCASSYRQSSNQPQHFGDGTRLSIL.

The chain uses TRBV28 and TRBJ1-5; D might be TRBD1 (5 bases). CDR1 is MDHEN, CDR2 SYDVKM, per germline. The CDR3 runs to 15 residues. V was cut by 7 bases and J by 0 bases, with 13 bases left in between. This chain's CDR3 is CASIMTDNSNQPQHF. CDR3 in DNA: TGTGCCAGCATCATGACAGATAATAGCAATCAGCCCCAGCATTTT. Using reference TRBV28 and TRBJ1-5 for the parts outside the CDR3, the full variable domain is DVKVTQSSRYLVKRTGEKVFLECVQDMDHENMFWYRQDPGLGLRLIYFSYDVKMKEKGDIPEGYSVSREKKERFSLILESASTNQTSMYLCASIMTDNSNQPQHFGDGTRLSIL.

This chain connects TRBV7-6 to TRBJ2-7, with 8 bases that match TRBD2. Losses at the gene ends were 2 bases for V and 4 bases for J; bases not matched to a gene: 7. This CDR3 is 15 amino acids long. Germline-derived CDR1 and CDR2 are SGHVS and FNYEAQ. The chain's CDR3 is CASSLLGGRLYEQYF. The CDR3 DNA reads TGTGCCAGCAGCTTACTCGGCGGGAGGTTATACGAGCAGTACTTC.

This clonotype was observed a handful of times. V is TRBV19 and J is TRBJ2-1; 12 bases fit TRBD2. There are 14 residues in the CDR3. V dropped 6 bases and J dropped 6; count of bases not matched to a gene: 3. Germline CDR1 reads LNHDA; CDR2 reads SQIVND (reference sequence). The CDR3: CASSRTSGINEQFF. The CDR3 DNA sequence: TGTGCCAGTAGCCGGACTAGCGGGATCAATGAGCAGTTCTTC.

This clonotype was counted many times. The chain couples TRBV6-1 to TRBJ1-2, with D uncertain. V was pared by 4 bases and J by 5 bases, with 14 bases between. The CDR3 sequence is 14 residues long. Germline V gene data show CDR1 as MNHNS and CDR2 as SASEGT. CDR3 loop: CASSAGPRGYGYTF. DNA of the CDR3: TGTGCCAGCAGTGCCGGGCCCAGAGGGTATGGCTACACCTTC.

This clonotype was picked up a small number of times. The chain combines TRBV3-1 with TRBJ1-1; D remains unclear. The CDR3 runs to 13 residues. The V end lost 2 bases, the J end lost 0 bases, and 4 bases lay between the germline ends. In germline, CDR1 is LGHDT, CDR2 YNNKEL (reference sequence). The CDR3 reads CASSQFLNTEAFF. As DNA, the CDR3 is TGTGCCAGCAGCCAATTCTTGAACACTGAAGCTTTCTTT.